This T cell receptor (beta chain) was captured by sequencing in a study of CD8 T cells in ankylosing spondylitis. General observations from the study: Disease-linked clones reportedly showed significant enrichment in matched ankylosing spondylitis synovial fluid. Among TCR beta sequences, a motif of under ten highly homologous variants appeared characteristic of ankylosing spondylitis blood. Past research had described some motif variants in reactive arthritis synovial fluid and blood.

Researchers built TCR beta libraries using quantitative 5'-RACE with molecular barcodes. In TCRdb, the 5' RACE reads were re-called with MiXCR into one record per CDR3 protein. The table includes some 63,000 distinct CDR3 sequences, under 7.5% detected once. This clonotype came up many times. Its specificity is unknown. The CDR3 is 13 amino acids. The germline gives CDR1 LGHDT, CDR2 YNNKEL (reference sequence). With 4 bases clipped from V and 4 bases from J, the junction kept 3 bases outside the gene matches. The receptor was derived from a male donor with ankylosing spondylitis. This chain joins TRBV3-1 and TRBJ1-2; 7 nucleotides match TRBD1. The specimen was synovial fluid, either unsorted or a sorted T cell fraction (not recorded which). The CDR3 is CASSLDRTYGYTF. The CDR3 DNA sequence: TGTGCCAGCAGCCTGGACAGGACCTATGGCTACACCTTC.